This T cell receptor (beta chain) was found in a study of T-cell memory formation after mild COVID-19. Study information: TCR clusters mostly belonged to single donors. Study-wide findings and caveats: Among CD4+ contracting clones, most were CM and EM, and CD8+ ones EMRA. CD4/CD8 balance held among clones contracting day 15 to 85, and later expanders leaned CD4+.

Germline V gene sequence: CDR1 MGHRA, CDR2 YSYEKL. The CDR3 sequence is 15 residues long. V gave up 2 bases and J gave up 9 bases; unmatched junction bases: 8. Employing constant-segment primers, 5'RACE generated TCR alpha and TCR beta cDNA libraries bearing sample barcodes and UMIs. TCRdb re-derived calls from the 5' RACE reads in MiXCR, one entry per CDR3 protein. The table lists some 600,000 distinct CDR3 sequences, around a sixth of them singletons, with roughly 8% in the top ten. This clonotype was detected only a few times. The target antigen is unknown. V and J are TRBV4-1 and TRBJ2-1; TRBD2 matches 9 bases. The sequence came from an adult woman who had mild COVID-19 (a few samples of this study predate the infection). Cell type and time point are not known. The specimen sequenced was PBMCs or a T cell subset sorted from them (not recorded which). CDR3 sequence reads: CASSQRMAGGREQFF. CDR3 DNA sequence: TGCGCCAGCAGCCAAAGAATGGCGGGGGGGCGTGAGCAGTTCTTC.